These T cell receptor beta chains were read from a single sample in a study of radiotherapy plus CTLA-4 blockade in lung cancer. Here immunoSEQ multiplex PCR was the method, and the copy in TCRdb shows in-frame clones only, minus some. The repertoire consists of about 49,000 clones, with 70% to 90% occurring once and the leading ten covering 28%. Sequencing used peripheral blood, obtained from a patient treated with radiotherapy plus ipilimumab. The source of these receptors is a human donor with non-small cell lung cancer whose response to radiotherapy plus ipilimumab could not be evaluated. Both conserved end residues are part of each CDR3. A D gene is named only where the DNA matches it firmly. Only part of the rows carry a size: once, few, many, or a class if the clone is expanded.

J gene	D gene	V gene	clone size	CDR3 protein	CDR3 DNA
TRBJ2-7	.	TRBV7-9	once	CASSPLETGGYEQYF	TGTGCCAGCAGCCCGTTAGAGACAGGAGGCTACGAGCAGTACTTC
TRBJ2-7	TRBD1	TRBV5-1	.	CASSRTGGADEQYF	TGCGCCAGCAGCAGGACAGGGGGCGCGGACGAGCAGTACTTC
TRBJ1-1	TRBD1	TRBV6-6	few	CASSYSTGGVPEAFF	TGTGCCAGCAGTTACTCGACAGGGGGCGTTCCTGAAGCTTTCTTT
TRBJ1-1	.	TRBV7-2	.	CASSLAHGQGGEAFF	TGTGCCAGCAGCTTAGCCCATGGGCAGGGAGGTGAAGCTTTCTTT
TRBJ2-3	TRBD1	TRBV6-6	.	CASSRGRTGLTDTQYF	TGTGCCAGCAGTCGCGGAAGGACAGGACTCACAGATACGCAGTATTTT
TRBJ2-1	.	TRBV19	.	CASSIGTKHNEQFF	TGTGCCAGTAGTATTGGGACAAAACACAATGAGCAGTTCTTC
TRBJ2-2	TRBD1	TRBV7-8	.	CASNRQGATGELFF	TGTGCCAGCAACCGACAGGGCGCTACCGGGGAGCTGTTTTTT
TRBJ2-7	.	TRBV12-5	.	CASGPNFYEQYF	TGTGCTAGTGGCCCCAATTTCTACGAGCAGTACTTC
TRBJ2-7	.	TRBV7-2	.	CASSDFRYEQYF	TGTGCCAGCAGCGACTTTAGGTACGAGCAGTACTTC
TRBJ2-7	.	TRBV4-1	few	CASSQVPGYYEQYF	TGCGCCAGCAGCCAAGTACCAGGGTACTACGAGCAGTACTTC
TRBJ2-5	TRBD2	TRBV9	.	CASSVATGLAGGYQETQYF	TGTGCCAGCAGCGTAGCTACGGGACTAGCGGGAGGGTACCAAGAGACCCAGTACTTC
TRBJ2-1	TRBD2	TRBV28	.	CASSLRLAGANGEQFF	TGTGCCAGCAGTTTGAGACTAGCGGGAGCTAATGGTGAGCAGTTCTTC
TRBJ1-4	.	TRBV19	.	CASSLGAYEKLFF	TGTGCCAGTAGTTTGGGGGCGTATGAAAAACTGTTTTTT
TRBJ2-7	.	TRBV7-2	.	CASSLGSGNSYEQYF	TGTGCCAGCAGCTTAGGAAGCGGAAACTCCTACGAGCAGTACTTC
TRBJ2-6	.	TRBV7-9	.	CASILAGANVLTF	TGTGCCAGCATCCTGGCCGGGGCCAACGTCCTGACTTTC
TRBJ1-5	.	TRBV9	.	CASSGYREGQPQHF	TGTGCCAGCAGCGGATACAGGGAAGGGCAGCCCCAGCATTTT
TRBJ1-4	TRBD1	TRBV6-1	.	CASRGQGAPEKLFF	TGTGCCAGCAGAGGACAGGGCGCTCCCGAAAAACTGTTTTTT
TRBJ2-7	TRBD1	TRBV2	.	CASRNRDRGPYEQYF	TGTGCCAGCAGAAACCGGGACAGGGGGCCCTACGAGCAGTACTTC
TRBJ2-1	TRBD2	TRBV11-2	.	CASSLVPKREGKQFF	TGTGCCAGCAGCTTAGTCCCTAAGCGGGAGGGGAAGCAGTTCTTC
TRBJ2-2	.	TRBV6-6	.	CASSLGGPNTGELFF	TGTGCCAGCAGTTTGGGGGGGCCGAACACCGGGGAGCTGTTTTTT
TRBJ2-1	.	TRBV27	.	CASSLAGFIYNEQFF	TGTGCCAGCAGTTTAGCGGGATTCATTTACAATGAGCAGTTCTTC
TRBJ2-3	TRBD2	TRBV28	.	CASSPGTTATDTQYF	TGTGCCAGCAGCCCCGGGACTACCGCCACAGATACGCAGTATTTT
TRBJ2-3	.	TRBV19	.	CASSITAPGTQYF	TGTGCCAGTAGTATAACGGCACCAGGTACGCAGTATTTT
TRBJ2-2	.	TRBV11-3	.	CASSLDSSNTGELFF	TGTGCCAGCAGCCTTGACTCCTCGAACACCGGGGAGCTGTTTTTT
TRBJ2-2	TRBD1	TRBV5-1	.	CASSYGQVPGELFF	TGCGCCAGCAGCTACGGACAGGTCCCCGGGGAGCTGTTTTTT
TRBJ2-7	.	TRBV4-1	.	CASSQGAGNPYEQYF	TGCGCCAGCAGCCAAGGGGCAGGGAATCCCTACGAGCAGTACTTC
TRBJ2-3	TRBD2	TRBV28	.	CASSLYLAARNTDTQYF	TGTGCCAGCAGTTTATACCTAGCGGCTAGAAACACAGATACGCAGTATTTT